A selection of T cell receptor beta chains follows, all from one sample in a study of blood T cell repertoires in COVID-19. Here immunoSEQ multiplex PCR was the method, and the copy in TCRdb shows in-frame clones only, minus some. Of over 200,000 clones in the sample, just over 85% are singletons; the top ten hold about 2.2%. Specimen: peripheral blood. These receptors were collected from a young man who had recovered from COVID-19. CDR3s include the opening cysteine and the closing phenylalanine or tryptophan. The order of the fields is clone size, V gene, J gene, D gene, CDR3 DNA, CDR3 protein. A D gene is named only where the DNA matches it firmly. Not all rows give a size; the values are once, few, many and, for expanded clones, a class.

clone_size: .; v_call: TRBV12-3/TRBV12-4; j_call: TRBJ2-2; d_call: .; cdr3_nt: TGTGCCAGCAGCTCCCTCGGTCGGTCTTTGCTGTTTTTT; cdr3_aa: CASSSLGRSLLFF
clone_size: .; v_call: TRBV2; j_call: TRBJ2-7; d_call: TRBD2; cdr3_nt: TGTGCCAGCAGGATCCGGGGGGACCCTCCCTACGAGCAGTACTTC; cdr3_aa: CASRIRGDPPYEQYF
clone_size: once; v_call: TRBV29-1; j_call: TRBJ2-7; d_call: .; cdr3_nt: TGCAGCGTTGAGGGGGCTAGCGAGCAGTACTTC; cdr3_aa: CSVEGASEQYF
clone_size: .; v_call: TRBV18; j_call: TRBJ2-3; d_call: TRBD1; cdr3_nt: TGTGCCAGCTCACCACTACCCCCGGGACAGGGAAGAACAGATACGCAGTATTTT; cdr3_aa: CASSPLPPGQGRTDTQYF
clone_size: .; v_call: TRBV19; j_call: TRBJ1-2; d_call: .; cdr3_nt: TGTGCCAGTAGACATGGGGGGGGCAGTAGTGGCTACACCTTC; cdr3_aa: CASRHGGGSSGYTF
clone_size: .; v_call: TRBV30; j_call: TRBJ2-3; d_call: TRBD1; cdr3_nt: TGTGCCTGGAGTCAGGGGGCGATAGATACGCAGTATTTT; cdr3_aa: CAWSQGAIDTQYF
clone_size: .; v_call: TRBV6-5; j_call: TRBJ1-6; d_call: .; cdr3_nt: TGTGCCAGCAGCAGGGGTAATGACGGTTCACCCCTCCACTTT; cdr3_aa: CASSRGNDGSPLHF
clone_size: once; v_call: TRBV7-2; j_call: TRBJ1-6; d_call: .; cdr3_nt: TGTGCCAGCAGCTCAACGGGTTCACCCCTCCACTTT; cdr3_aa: CASSSTGSPLHF
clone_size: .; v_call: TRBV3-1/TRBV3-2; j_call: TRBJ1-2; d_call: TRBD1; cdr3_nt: TGTGCCAGCAGCCAAGGAGACAGGGCGACAGGCTACACCTTC; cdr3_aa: CASSQGDRATGYTF
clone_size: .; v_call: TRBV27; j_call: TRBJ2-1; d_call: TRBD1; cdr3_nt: TGTGCCAGCAGGGGGACAGGGTGGAATGAGCAGTTCTTC; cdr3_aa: CASRGTGWNEQFF
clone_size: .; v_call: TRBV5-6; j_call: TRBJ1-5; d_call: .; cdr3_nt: TGTGCCAGCAGCTTGGGGGGGCCGCCCCAGCATTTT; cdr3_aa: CASSLGGPPQHF
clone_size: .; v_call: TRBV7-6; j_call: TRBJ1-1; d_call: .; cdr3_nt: TGTGCCAGCAGCTCAACAGGGAAGCACACTGAAGCTTTCTTT; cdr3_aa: CASSSTGKHTEAFF
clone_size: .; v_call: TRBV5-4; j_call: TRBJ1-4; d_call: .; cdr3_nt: TGTGCCAGCAGCTTGGGCAGATTATCAACTAATGAAAAACTGTTTTTT; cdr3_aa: CASSLGRLSTNEKLFF
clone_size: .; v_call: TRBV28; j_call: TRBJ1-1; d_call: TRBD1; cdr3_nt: TGTGCCACCTCAACCGGACAGGGTCTAGAAGCTTTCTTT; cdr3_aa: CATSTGQGLEAFF
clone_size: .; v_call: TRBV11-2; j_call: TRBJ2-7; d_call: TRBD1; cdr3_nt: TGTGCCAGCAGCCGCGGGACAGGGGAATACGAGCAGTACTTC; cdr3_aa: CASSRGTGEYEQYF
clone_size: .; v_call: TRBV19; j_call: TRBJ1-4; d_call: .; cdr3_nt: TGTGCCAGTAGTATAAGTTTAAGAGGCGAGGGTGAAAAACTGTTTTTT; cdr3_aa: CASSISLRGEGEKLFF
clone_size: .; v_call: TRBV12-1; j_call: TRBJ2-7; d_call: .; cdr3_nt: TGTGCCAGCAGCTCGGATTCCGGGGGGGCCTACGAGCAGTACTTC; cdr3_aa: CASSSDSGGAYEQYF
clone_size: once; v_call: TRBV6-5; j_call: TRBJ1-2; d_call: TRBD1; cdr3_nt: TGTGCCAGCAAAACAGGGGAAAACAACTATGGCTACACCTTC; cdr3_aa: CASKTGENNYGYTF
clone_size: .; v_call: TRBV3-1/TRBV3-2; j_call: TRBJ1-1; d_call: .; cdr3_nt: TGTGCCAGCAGCCGGCTCGGGACTCCCACCACTGAAGCTTTCTTT; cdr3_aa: CASSRLGTPTTEAFF
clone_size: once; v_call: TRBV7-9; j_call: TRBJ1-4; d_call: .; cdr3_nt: TGTGCCAGCAGCTTAGACAGAGTTAATGAAAAACTGTTTTTT; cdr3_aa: CASSLDRVNEKLFF
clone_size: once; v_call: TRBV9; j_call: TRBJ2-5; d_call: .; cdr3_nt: TGTGCCAGCAGCGGACGAGGACAGTTATCTTCGGAGACCCAGTACTTC; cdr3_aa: CASSGRGQLSSETQYF
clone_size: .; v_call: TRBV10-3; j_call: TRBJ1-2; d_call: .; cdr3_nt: TGTGCCATCCCCCGGGACAACCTCTATGGCTACACCTTC; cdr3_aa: CAIPRDNLYGYTF
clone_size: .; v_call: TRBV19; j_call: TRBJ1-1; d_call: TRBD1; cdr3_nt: TGTGCCAGTAGTATAGCCAGCAGGGGGAGAAACACTGAAGCTTTCTTT; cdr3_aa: CASSIASRGRNTEAFF
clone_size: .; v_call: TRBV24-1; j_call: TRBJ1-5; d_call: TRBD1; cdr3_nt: TGTGCCACCACCGGGACAGGGGGATCCAATCAGCCCCAGCATTTT; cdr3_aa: CATTGTGGSNQPQHF
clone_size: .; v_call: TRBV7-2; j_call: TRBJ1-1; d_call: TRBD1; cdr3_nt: TGTGCCAGCAGCTTGGACAGGATGAACACTGAAGCTTTCTTT; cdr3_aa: CASSLDRMNTEAFF
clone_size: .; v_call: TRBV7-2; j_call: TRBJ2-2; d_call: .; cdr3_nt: TGTGCCAGCAGCCGTAGGCTAGCGACGAACACCGGGGAGCTGTTTTTT; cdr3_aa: CASSRRLATNTGELFF
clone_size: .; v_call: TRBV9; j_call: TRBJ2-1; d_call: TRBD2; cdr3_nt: TGTGCCAGCAGCGTAGGGACTAGCGGGGGCTACAATGAGCAGTTCTTC; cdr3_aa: CASSVGTSGGYNEQFF
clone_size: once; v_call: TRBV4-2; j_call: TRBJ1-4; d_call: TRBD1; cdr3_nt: TGTGCCAGCAGCCAAGAAGGACAGGGGGCTAGTAATGAAAAACTGTTTTTT; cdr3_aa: CASSQEGQGASNEKLFF
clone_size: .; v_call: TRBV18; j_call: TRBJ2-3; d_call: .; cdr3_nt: TGTGCCAGCTCACCAAATCCCTCAGGGCCTAGCACAGATACGCAGTATTTT; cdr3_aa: CASSPNPSGPSTDTQYF
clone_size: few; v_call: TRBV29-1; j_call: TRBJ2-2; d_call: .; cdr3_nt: TGCAGCGTTGAACCAGGGATGAACACCGGGGAGCTGTTTTTT; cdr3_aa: CSVEPGMNTGELFF
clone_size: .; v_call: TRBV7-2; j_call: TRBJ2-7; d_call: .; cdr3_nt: TGTGCCAGCAGCTTAGTGACTAAAGCCTTGGACGAGCAGTACTTC; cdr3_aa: CASSLVTKALDEQYF
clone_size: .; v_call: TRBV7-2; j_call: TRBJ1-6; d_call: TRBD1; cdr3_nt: TGTGCCAGCAGTCCTGACAGGGGAATTGTGAATTCACCCCTCCACTTT; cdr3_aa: CASSPDRGIVNSPLHF